The present T cell receptor (beta chain) was sequenced within a study of CD8 T cells in ankylosing spondylitis. This clonotype occurred a few times. Each CDR3 protein is one row after TCRdb ran MiXCR on the 5' RACE reads. The repertoire holds under 250,000 distinct CDR3 sequences, 32% seen once, with approximately 4.6% in the top ten. The sample was blood, either unsorted or a sorted T cell fraction (not recorded which). The sequence was collected from a male donor with ankylosing spondylitis or in good health (not recorded which).

CDR3 bases: TGTGCCAGCAGCGCACACTGCTTCAGACTAGCGTGGTACAATGAGCAGTTCTTC. Its protein is CASSAHCFRLAWYNEQFF. This chain uses TRBV21-1 with TRBJ2-1; the D call in the table, TRBD2, was not verified against the DNA. TRBV21-1 is reported as a pseudogene. This CDR3 is 18 amino acids long.